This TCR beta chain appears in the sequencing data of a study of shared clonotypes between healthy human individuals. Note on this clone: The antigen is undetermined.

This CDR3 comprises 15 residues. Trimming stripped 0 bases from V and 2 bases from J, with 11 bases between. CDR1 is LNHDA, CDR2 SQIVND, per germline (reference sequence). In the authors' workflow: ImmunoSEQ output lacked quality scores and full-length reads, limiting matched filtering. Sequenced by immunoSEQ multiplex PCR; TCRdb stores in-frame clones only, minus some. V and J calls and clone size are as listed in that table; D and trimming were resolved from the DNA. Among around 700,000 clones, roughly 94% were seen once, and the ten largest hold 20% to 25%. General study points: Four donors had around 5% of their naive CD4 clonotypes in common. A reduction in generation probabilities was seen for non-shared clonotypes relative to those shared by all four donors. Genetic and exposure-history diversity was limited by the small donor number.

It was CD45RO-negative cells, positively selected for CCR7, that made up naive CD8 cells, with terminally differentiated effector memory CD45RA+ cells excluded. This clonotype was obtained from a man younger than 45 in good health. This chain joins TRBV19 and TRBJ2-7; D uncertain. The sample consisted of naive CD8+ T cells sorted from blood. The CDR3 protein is CASSIESDTPYEQYF. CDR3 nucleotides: TGTGCCAGTAGTATAGAAAGCGACACTCCCTACGAGCAGTACTTC.